This TCR beta chain is drawn from a study of tumor-infiltrating lymphocytes in primary liver carcinoma. Study-wide points: For tumor-adjacent and tumor-blood pairs, overlap was less than that seen for tumor region pairs.

Points on this clonotype: No antigen is known for it.

Priming with a constant-region primer yielded TCR beta cDNA from roughly 490 ng total RNA. A slightly modified ARM-PCR protocol with three nested multiplex PCR rounds produced these TCR beta libraries. Investigators reported that the first two PCR rounds, at around 9 cycles each, used TRBV1-TRBV30 forward primers with a C-beta reverse primer. TCRdb re-called the multiplex PCR reads with MiXCR, one entry per CDR3 protein. The data show approximately 300,000 distinct CDR3 sequences, roughly 60% seen once. The V gene's germline CDR1 is SGHAT and CDR2 FQNNGV. The germline V and J ends were trimmed by 3 bases and 0 bases, with 10 bases remaining between them. This CDR3 has 15 amino acids. Unsorted whole blood yielded the blood RNA, and germline DNA was also extracted.

This chain links TRBV11-2 with TRBJ2-3; no reliable D call. This TCR derives from a man in his forties or fifties with primary liver carcinoma and hepatitis B virus infection. The source material was peripheral blood. This chain's CDR3 is CASSFSWDSTDTQYF. The CDR3 coding sequence is TGTGCCAGCAGCTTTTCCTGGGATAGCACAGATACGCAGTATTTT.